The T cell receptor beta chain under discussion was sequenced for a study of control samples from healthy donors and cancer patients. This CDR3 comprises 13 residues. Germline V gene lookup returns CDR1 PRHDT and CDR2 FYEKMQ (reference sequence). Using immunoSEQ multiplex PCR, the repertoire was profiled, and TCRdb retains in-frame clones only, with some absent. The sample includes approximately 90,000 clones, more than 80% of them seen just once. A note on this clone: Germline is not matched at one junction end, which may reflect a read error.

The TCR was taken from a woman in her twenties or thirties in good health. The specimen sequenced was blood. The V gene is TRBV13, the J gene TRBJ2-7; no reliable D call. The CDR3 protein is CASSRHETTSTHF. Written as DNA, the CDR3 is TGTGCCAGCAGCCGTCATGAAACTACGAGCACGCACTTC. Filled out from reference TRBV13 and TRBJ2-7, the complete variable domain reads AAGVIQSPRHLIKEKRETATLKCYPIPRHDTVYWYQQGPGQDPQFLISFYEKMQSDKGSIPDRFSAQQFSDYHSELNMSSLELGDSALYFCASSRHETTSTHFGPGTRLTVT.